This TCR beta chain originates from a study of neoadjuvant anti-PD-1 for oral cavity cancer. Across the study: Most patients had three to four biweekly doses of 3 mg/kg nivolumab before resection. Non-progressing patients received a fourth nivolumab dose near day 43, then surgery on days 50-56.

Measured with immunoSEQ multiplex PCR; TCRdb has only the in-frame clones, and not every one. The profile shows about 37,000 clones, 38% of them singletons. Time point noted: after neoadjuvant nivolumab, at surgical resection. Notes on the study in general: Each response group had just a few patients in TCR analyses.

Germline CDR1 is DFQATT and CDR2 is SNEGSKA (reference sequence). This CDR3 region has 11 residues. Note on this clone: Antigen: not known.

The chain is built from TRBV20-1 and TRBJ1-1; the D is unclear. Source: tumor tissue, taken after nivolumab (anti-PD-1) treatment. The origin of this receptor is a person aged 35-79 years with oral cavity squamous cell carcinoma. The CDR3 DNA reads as TGCAGGCCGACTGGGAACACTGAAGCTTTCTTT. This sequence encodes CRPTGNTEAFF.